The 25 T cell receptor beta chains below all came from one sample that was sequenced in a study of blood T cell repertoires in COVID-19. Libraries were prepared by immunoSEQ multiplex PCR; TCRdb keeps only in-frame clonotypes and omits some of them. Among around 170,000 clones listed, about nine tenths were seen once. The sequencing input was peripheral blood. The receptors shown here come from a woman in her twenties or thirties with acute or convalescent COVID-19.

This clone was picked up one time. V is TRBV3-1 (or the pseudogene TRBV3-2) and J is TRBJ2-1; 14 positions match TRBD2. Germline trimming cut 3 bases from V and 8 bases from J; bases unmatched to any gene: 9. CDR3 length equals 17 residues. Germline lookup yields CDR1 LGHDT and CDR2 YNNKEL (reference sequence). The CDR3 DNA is TGTGCCAGCAGCCAGGGTGTCCGACTAGCGGGAGGGGATGAGCAGTTCTTC. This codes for CASSQGVRLAGGDEQFF.

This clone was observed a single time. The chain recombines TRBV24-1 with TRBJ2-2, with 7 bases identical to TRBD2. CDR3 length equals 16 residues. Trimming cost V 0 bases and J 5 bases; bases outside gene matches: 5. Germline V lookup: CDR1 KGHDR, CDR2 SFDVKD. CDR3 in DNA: TGTGCCACCAGTGATTTGGGACTAGTGGGAACCGGGGAGCTGTTTTTT. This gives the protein CATSDLGLVGTGELFF.

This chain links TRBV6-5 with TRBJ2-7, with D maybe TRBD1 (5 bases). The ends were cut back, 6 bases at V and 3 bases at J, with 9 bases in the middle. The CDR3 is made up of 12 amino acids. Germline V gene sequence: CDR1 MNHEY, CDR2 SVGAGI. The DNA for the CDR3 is TGTGCCAGCAGGGCCGACAGCTACGAGCAGTACTTC. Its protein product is CASRADSYEQYF.

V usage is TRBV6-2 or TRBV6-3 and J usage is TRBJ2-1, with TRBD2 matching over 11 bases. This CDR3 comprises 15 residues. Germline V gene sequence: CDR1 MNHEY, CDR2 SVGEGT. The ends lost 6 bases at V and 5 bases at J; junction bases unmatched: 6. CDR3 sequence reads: CASSELAGVHNEQFF. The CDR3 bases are TGTGCCAGCAGCGAACTAGCGGGAGTTCACAATGAGCAGTTCTTC.

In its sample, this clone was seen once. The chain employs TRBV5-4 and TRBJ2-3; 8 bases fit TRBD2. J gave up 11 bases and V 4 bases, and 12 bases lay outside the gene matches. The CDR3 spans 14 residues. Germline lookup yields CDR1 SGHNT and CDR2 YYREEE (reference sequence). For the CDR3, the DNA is TGTGCCAGCAGCCGGGGGGGTCGAGACAGTGTGCAGTATTTT. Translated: CASSRGGRDSVQYF.

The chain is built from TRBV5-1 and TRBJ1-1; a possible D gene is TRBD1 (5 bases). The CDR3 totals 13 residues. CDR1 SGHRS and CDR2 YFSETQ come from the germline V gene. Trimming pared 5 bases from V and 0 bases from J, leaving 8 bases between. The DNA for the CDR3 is TGCGCCAGCAGGACAGTATTGAACACTGAAGCTTTCTTT. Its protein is CASRTVLNTEAFF.

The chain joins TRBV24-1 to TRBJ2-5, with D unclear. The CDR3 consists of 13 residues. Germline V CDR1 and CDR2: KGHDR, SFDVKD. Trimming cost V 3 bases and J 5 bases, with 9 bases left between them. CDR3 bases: TGTGCCACCAGTGATGAGAATATGGAGACCCAGTACTTC. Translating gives CATSDENMETQYF.

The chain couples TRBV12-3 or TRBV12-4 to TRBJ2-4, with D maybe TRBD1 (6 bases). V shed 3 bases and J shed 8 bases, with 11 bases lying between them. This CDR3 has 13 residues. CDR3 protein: CASSLEQGYIQYF. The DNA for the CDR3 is TGTGCCAGCAGTTTGGAACAGGGTTACATTCAGTACTTC.

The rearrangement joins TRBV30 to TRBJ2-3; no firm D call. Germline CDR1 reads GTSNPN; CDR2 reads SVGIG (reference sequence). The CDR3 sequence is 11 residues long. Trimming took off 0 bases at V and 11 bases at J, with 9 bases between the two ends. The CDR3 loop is CAWSVLLRQYF. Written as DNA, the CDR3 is TGTGCCTGGAGTGTACTACTTCGGCAGTATTTT. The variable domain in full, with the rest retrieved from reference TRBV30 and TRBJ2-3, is SQTIHQWPATLVQPVGSPLSLECTVEGTSNPNLYWYRQAAGRGLQLLFYSVGIGQISSEVPQNLSASRPQDRQFILSSKKLLLSDSGFYLCAWSVLLRQYFGPGTRLTVL.

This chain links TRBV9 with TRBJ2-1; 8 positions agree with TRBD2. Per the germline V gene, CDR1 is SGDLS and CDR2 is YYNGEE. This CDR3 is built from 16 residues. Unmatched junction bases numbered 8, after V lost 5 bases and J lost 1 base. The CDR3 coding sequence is TGTGCCAGCAGTGAAAGCGGGAGTCAATCCTACAATGAGCAGTTCTTC. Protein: CASSESGSQSYNEQFF.

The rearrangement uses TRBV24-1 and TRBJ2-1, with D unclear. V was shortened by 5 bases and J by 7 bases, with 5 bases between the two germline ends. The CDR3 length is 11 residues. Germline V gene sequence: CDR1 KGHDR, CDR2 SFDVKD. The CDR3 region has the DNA TGTGCCACCAGTGGCGGTAATGAGCAGTTCTTC. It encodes CATSGGNEQFF.

The CDR3 spells CAWSLKGGYTEAFF. The CDR3 DNA reads as TGTGCCTGGAGTCTCAAAGGCGGTTACACTGAAGCTTTCTTT. The chain uses TRBV30 and TRBJ1-1; no clear D gene. Trimming cost V 2 bases and J 3 bases, with 13 bases left between them. The CDR3 length is 14 residues. The germline CDR1 and CDR2 sequences are GTSNPN and SVGIG (reference sequence).

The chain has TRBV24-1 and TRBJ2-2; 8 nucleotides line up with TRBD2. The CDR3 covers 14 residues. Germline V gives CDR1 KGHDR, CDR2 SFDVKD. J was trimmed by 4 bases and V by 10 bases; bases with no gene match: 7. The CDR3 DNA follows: TGTGCCACTGCCTCGGGACTAGGCACCGGGGAGCTGTTTTTT. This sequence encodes CATASGLGTGELFF.

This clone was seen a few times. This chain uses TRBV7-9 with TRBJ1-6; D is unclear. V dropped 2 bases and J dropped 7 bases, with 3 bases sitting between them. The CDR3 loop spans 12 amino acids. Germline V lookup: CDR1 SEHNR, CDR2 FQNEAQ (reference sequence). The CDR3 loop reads CASSLSNSPLHF. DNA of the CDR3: TGTGCCAGCAGCTTAAGCAATTCACCCCTCCACTTT.

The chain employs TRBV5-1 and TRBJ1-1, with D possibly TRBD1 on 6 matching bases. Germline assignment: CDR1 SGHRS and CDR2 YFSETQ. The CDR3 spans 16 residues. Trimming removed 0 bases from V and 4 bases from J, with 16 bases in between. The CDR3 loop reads CASSLGGGTTITEAFF. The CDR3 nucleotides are TGCGCCAGCAGCTTGGGGGGAGGGACAACAATCACTGAAGCTTTCTTT.

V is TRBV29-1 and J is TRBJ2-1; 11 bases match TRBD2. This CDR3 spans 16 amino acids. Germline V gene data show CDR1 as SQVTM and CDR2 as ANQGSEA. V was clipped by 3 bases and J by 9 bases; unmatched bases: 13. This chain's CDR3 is CSVDGPSGGYGGEQFF. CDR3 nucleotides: TGCAGCGTTGACGGGCCTAGCGGGGGGTACGGGGGTGAGCAGTTCTTC.

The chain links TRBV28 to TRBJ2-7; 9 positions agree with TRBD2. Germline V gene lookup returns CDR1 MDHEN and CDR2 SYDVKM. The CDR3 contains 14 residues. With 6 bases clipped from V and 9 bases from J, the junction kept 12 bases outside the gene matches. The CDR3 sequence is CASSLTSGTLGQYF. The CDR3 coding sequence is TGTGCCAGCAGCCTGACTAGCGGTACCCTGGGGCAGTACTTC.

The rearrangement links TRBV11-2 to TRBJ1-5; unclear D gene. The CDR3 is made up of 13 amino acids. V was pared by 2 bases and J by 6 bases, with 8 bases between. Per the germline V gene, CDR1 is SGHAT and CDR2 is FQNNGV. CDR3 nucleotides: TGTGCCAGCAGCTTACGTGCGGCTCAGCCCCAGCATTTT. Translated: CASSLRAAQPQHF.

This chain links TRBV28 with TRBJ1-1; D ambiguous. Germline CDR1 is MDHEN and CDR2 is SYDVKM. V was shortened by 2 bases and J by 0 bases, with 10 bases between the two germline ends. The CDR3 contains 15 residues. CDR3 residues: CASSLNGVMNTEAFF. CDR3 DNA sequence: TGTGCCAGCAGTTTAAACGGGGTCATGAACACTGAAGCTTTCTTT.

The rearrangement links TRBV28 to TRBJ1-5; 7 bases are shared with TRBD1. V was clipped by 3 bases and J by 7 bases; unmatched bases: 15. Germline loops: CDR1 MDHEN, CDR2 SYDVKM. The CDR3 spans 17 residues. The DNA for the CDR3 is TGTGCCAGCAGTTTCCCCACCTCGACAGGGAGACGGCAGCCCCAGCATTTT. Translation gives CASSFPTSTGRRQPQHF.

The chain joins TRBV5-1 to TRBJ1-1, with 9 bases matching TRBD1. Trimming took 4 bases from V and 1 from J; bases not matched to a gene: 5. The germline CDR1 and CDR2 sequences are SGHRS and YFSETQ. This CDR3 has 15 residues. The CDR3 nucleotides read TGCGCCAGCAGCGCCCCGGGACAGGGGAACACTGAAGCTTTCTTT. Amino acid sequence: CASSAPGQGNTEAFF.

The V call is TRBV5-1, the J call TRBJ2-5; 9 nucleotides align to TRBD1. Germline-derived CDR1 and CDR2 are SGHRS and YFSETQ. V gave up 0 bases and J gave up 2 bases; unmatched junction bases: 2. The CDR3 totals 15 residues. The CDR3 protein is CASSLVQGAQETQYF. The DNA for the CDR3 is TGCGCCAGCAGCTTGGTACAGGGGGCACAAGAGACCCAGTACTTC.

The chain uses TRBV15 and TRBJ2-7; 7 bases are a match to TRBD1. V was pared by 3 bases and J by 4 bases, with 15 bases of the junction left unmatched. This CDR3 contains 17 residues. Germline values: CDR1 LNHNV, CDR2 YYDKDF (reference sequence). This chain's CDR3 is CATSRKQGLRSPYEQYF. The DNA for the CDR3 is TGTGCCACCAGCAGGAAACAGGGGTTGAGATCCCCATACGAGCAGTACTTC.

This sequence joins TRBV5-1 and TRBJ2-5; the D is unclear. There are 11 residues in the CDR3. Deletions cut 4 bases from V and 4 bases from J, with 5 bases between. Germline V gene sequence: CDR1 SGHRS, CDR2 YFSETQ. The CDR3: CASSPGETQYF. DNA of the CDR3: TGCGCCAGCAGCCCGGGAGAGACCCAGTACTTC.

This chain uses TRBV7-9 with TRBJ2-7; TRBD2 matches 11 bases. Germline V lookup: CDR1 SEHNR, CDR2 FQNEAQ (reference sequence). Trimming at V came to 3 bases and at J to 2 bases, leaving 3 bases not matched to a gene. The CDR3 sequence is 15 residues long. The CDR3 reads CASSLGTSGTYEQYF. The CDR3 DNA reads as TGTGCCAGCAGCTTGGGGACTAGCGGCACCTACGAGCAGTACTTC.